Shown below are 4 T cell receptor beta chains from a single sample sequenced in a study of cytomegalovirus exposure and HLA in healthy donors. The PCR had 60 Vbeta and 13 Jbeta primers. Method: immunoSEQ multiplex PCR; TCRdb's copy keeps in-frame clones and lacks some. In the table there are approximately 150,000 clones, approximately 81% of which are singletons. The sequenced material came from PBMCs. The receptors derive from a woman aged 40 to 50 in good health and CMV-seropositive.

The V call is TRBV28, the J call TRBJ1-2; the D gene is possibly TRBD1 (6 bases). The germline V gene encodes CDR1 MDHEN and CDR2 SYDVKM. Trimming took off 11 bases at V and 4 bases at J, with 20 bases between the two ends. The CDR3 is 14 amino acids. CDR3 in DNA: TGTGCCGCAGGGCCTTCAGGGGTGGCCTATGGCTACACCTTC. It encodes CAAGPSGVAYGYTF.

The chain employs TRBV11-3 and TRBJ2-7, with TRBD2 identical over 8 bases. The CDR3 spans 14 residues. V lost 5 bases, J lost 7 bases, and 10 bases stayed unmatched. Germline-derived CDR1 and CDR2 are SGHNT and YENEEA. CDR3 DNA: TGTGCCAGCAGCACAACTAGCGGCCAACGGGAGCAGTACTTC. Protein: CASSTTSGQREQYF.

The rearrangement uses TRBV5-1 and TRBJ1-4; 8 bases line up with TRBD1. Germline lookup yields CDR1 SGHRS and CDR2 YFSETQ. The CDR3 totals 15 residues. The V gene end was trimmed by 0 bases and the J gene end by 4 bases; junction bases not matched to a gene: 2. The CDR3 sequence: CASSLGTGYNEKLFF. DNA of the CDR3: TGCGCCAGCAGCTTGGGGACAGGGTATAATGAAAAACTGTTTTTT.

This clone was detected only once. V usage is TRBV11-2 and J usage is TRBJ1-4; TRBD1 matches 10 bases. V shed 1 base and J 5 bases; nucleotides not matched to a gene: 1. Per the germline V gene, CDR1 is SGHAT and CDR2 is FQNNGV. This CDR3 has 15 amino acids. This CDR3 reads CASSLGDRGNEKLFF. The CDR3 DNA reads TGTGCCAGCAGCTTAGGGGACAGGGGCAATGAAAAACTGTTTTTT.